This T cell receptor beta chain is drawn from a study of T cell responses to AZD1222 COVID-19 vaccine (dated by TCRdb to the early 2020s). Concerning the study at large: Because spike-specific TCR depth and breadth did not differ between the two schedules, AZD1222 recipients who got a second dose at roughly 4 weeks were pooled with those who got a second dose at roughly 12 weeks. TCR sequencing covered fewer than 250 trial participants: approximately 200 given two doses of AZD1222 and approximately 26 given two doses of MenACWY control vaccine. Enrollment into the trials was organized by age into subgroups of 18-55, 56-69 and 70-plus years, and those subgroups contained roughly 150, 30 and 60 TCR-sequenced participants, respectively.

Broader findings and caveats from the paper: Because no day 14 peak-response samples were available, repertoires were characterized only after the peak T cell response. Spike-specific TCR breadth and depth rose significantly after two AZD1222 doses compared with day 0 and with MenACWY recipients. In the small 56-69-year group, the increase in depth fell short of significance, most likely because of low power. Participants were mostly white British and included more females than males, and it was suggested by the authors that clonal diversity may have been underestimated. The whole spike protein was spanned by vaccine-associated CD4 TCRs, and dominant responses were seen in regions 160-218 and 743-854. Reportedly, almost half of the unique spike-specific TCRs recognized epitopes lying outside the regions that are mutated in the B.1.351 and B.1.1.7 variants. Only five to seven AZD1222 recipients were SARS-CoV-2 seropositive at baseline, limiting conclusions about previously exposed vaccinees.

The time point tag for this specimen amounts to: baseline before first vaccination. Samples from vaccinated people were obtained from the UK trials COV001 and COV002, which included a single-blind randomized controlled phase 2/3 trial of AZD1222 (ChAdOx1 nCoV-19) in healthy adults. For TCRbeta chain sequencing, PBMC samples from trial participants were taken at day 0 and at day 28 after the second dose. Comment on this clone: Its antigen specificity is not known. There are no base qualities to consult, and no much larger clone falls within one base.

CDR1 and CDR2 were assigned from the germline V gene (reference sequence) as MNHEY and SMNVEV. V and J are truncated by 6 bases and 1 base respectively, leaving an intervening sequence of 15 bases. Its CDR3 holds 15 amino acids, cysteine through phenylalanine. Of all the DNA, just the CDR3 is kept, 45 bases in frame from base 1. The CDR3 regions of human TCRbeta chains were analyzed by immunosequencing. The study's processing was this. TCRs in the repertoires were matched against a reference library of SARS-CoV-2-specific TCRs that had been generated with the MIRA antigen-specificity platform. Breadth meant the fraction of unique TCRs that were SARS-CoV-2-associated, whereas depth meant the fraction of total T cells that were SARS-CoV-2-associated. Using the MIRA data, every spike-specific TCR was mapped to the spike region that the TCR reacted to and assigned to either a CD4 or a CD8 class. Log10-transformed breadth and depth values were compared by one-way ANOVA with Sidak's multiple comparisons tests. The source is immuneACCESS, and TCRdb retained only in-frame sequences with V and J called. Part of the clones is not carried over; for the studies checked, unresolved V genes explain less than half of this, and the remainder is unexplained. V and J calls and clone size are copied from that table; D and trimming were computed from the DNA. The sample contains over 150,000 clones, 85% to 90% of them found a single time. The ten largest account for 6.5% to 7% of the sample.

This receptor was taken from an adult in good health. The receptor chain draws on TRBV27 and TRBJ1-2; perhaps TRBD1 is the D gene, with 5 bases matching. The source was peripheral blood, collected on day 0 of AZD1222 vaccination. The CDR3 reads CASRRLGDGNYGYTF. The nucleotide sequence reads as follows: TGTGCCAGCAGGAGACTAGGGGACGGTAACTATGGCTACACCTTC.